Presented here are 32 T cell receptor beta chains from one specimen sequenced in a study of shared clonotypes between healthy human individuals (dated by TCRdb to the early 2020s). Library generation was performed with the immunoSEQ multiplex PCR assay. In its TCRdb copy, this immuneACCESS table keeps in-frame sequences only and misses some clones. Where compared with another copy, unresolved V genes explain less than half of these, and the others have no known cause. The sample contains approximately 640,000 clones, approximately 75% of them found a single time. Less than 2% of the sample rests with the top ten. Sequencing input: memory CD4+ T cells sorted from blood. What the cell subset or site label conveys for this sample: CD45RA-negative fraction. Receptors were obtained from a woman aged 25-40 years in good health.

CDR3 residues: CASNRRVNTEAFF. DNA for the CDR3: TGTGCCAGCAATCGCAGGGTGAACACTGAAGCTTTCTTT. The chain has TRBV6-5 and TRBJ1-1, with D possibly TRBD1 on 5 matching bases. Deletions cut 7 bases from V and 0 bases from J, with 9 bases between. This CDR3 spans 13 amino acids. Germline lookup yields CDR1 MNHEY and CDR2 SVGAGI.

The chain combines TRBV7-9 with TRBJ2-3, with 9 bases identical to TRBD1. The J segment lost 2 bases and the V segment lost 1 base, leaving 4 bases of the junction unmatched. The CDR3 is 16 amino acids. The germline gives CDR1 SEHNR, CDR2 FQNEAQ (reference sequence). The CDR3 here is CASSLGTGAFTDTQYF. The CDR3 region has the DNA TGTGCCAGCAGCTTAGGGACAGGGGCTTTCACAGATACGCAGTATTTT.

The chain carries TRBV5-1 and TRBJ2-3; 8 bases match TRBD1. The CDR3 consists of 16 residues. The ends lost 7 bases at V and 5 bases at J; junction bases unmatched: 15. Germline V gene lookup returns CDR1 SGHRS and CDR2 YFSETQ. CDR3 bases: TGCGCCAGCCACCTATCCCCCTCAGGGGGCATAGATACGCAGTATTTT. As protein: CASHLSPSGGIDTQYF.

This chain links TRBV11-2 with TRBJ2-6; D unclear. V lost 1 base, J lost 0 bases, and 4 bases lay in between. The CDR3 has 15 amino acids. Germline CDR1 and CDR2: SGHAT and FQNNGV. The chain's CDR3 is CASSLVNSGANVLTF. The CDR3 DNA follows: TGTGCCAGCAGCTTAGTAAACTCTGGGGCCAACGTCCTGACTTTC.

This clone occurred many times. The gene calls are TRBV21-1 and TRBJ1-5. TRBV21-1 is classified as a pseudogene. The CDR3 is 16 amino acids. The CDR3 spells CASSKAGRTINQPQHF. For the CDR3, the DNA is TGTGCCAGCAGCAAAGCGGGCAGGACGATTAATCAGCCCCAGCATTTT.

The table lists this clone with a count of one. The chain's CDR3 is CASSHGTSGGQNIQYF. CDR3 DNA sequence: TGTGCCAGCAGCCACGGGACTAGCGGGGGACAAAACATTCAGTACTTC. The J gene is TRBJ2-4, the V gene TRBV7-8; the match to TRBD2 covers 14 bases. V dropped 5 bases and J dropped 5; count of bases not matched to a gene: 5. The length of the CDR3 is 16 residues. The germline CDR1 and CDR2 sequences are SGHVS and FQNEAQ.

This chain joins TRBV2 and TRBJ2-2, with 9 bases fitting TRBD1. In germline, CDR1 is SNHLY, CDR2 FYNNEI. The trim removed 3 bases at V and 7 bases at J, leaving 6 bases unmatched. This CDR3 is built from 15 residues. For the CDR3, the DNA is TGTGCCAGCAGTGAGAGACAGGGGGGAGTCGGGGAGCTGTTTTTT. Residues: CASSERQGGVGELFF.

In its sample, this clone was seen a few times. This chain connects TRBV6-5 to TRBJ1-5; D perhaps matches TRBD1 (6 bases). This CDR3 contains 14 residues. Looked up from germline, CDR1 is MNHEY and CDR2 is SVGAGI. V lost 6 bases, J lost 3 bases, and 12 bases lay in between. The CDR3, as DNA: TGTGCCAGCAGCCGAAGACAGGTCAATCAGCCCCAGCATTTT. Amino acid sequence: CASSRRQVNQPQHF.

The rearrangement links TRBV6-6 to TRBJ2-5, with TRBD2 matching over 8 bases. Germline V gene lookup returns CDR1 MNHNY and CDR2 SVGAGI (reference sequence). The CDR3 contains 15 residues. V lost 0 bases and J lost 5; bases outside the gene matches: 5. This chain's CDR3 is CASSYSGGRRETQYF. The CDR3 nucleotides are TGTGCCAGCAGTTACTCGGGCGGGAGGAGGGAGACCCAGTACTTC.

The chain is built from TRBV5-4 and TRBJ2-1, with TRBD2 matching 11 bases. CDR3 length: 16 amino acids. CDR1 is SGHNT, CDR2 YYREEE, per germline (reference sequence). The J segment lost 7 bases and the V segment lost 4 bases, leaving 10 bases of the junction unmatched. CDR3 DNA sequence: TGTGCCAGCAGCGCCGCGCTAGCGGGAGGTTTGAATGAGCAGTTCTTC. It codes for CASSAALAGGLNEQFF. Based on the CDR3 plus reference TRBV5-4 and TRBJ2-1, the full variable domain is ETGVTQSPTHLIKTRGQQVTLRCSSQSGHNTVSWYQQALGQGPQFIFQYYREEENGRGNFPPRFSGLQFPNYSSELNVNALELDDSALYLCASSAALAGGLNEQFFGPGTRLTVL.

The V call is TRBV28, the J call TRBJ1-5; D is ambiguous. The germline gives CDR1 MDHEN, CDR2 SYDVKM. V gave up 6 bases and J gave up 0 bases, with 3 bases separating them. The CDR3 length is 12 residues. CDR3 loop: CASRISNQPQHF. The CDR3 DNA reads TGTGCCAGCAGGATTAGCAATCAGCCCCAGCATTTT.

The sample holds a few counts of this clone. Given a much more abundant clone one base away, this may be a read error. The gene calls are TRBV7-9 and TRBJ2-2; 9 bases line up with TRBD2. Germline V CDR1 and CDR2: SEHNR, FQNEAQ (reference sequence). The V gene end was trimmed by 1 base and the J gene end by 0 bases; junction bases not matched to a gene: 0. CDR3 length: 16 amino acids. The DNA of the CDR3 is TGTGCCAGCAGCTTAGGACTAGCGGCGAACACCGGGGAGCTGTTTTTT. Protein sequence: CASSLGLAANTGELFF.

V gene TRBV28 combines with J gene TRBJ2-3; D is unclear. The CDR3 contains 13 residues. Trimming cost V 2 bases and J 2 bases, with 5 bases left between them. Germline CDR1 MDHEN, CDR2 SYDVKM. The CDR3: CASSLADTDTQYF. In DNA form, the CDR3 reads TGTGCCAGCAGTTTAGCCGACACAGATACGCAGTATTTT. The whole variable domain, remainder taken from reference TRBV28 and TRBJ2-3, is DVKVTQSSRYLVKRTGEKVFLECVQDMDHENMFWYRQDPGLGLRLIYFSYDVKMKEKGDIPEGYSVSREKKERFSLILESASTNQTSMYLCASSLADTDTQYFGPGTRLTVL.

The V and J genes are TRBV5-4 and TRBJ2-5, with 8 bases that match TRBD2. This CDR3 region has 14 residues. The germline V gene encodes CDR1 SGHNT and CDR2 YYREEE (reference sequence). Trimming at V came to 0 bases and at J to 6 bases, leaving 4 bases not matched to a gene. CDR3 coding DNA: TGTGCCAGCAGCTTGGCGGGAGGGCCGCAGACCCAGTACTTC. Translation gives CASSLAGGPQTQYF.

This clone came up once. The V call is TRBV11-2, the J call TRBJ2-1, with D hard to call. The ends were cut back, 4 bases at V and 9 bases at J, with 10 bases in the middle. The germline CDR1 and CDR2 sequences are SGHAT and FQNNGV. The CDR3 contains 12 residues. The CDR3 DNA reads TGTGCCAGCAGCTCCCCCAGCACTGAGCAGTTCTTC. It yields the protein CASSSPSTEQFF.

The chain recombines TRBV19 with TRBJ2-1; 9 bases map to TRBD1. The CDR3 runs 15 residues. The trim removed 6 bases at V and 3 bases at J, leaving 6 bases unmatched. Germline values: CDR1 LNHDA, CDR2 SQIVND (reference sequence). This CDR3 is CASRRRDRVYNEQFF. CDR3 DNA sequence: TGTGCCAGTAGAAGACGGGACAGGGTCTACAATGAGCAGTTCTTC.

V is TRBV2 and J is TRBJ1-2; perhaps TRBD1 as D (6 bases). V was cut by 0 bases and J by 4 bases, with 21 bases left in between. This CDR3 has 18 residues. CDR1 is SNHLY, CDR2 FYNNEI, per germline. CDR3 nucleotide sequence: TGTGCCAGCAGTGAAGCGCCAAGTGGGGCCACAGGGTCCTATGGCTACACCTTC. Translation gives CASSEAPSGATGSYGYTF.

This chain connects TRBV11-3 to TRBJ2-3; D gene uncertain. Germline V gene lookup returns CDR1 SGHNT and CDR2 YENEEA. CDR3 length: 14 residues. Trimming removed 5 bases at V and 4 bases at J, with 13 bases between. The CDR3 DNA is TGTGCCAGCAGCCCTAGTTATTTGGCAGATACGCAGTATTTT. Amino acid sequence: CASSPSYLADTQYF.

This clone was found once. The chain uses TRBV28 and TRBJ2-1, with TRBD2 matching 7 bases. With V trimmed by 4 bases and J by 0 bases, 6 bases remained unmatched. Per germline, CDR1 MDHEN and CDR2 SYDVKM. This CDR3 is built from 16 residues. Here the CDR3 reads CASSSSAGYSYNEQFF. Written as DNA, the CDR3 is TGTGCCAGCAGTTCTTCAGCGGGGTACTCCTACAATGAGCAGTTCTTC. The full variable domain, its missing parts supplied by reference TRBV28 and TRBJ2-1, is DVKVTQSSRYLVKRTGEKVFLECVQDMDHENMFWYRQDPGLGLRLIYFSYDVKMKEKGDIPEGYSVSREKKERFSLILESASTNQTSMYLCASSSSAGYSYNEQFFGPGTRLTVL.

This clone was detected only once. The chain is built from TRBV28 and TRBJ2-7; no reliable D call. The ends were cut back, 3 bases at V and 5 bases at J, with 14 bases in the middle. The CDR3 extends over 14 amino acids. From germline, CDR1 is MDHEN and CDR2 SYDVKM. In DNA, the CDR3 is TGTGCCAGCAGTTTCGCCCTGCCTAGGGACGAGCAGTACTTC. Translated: CASSFALPRDEQYF.

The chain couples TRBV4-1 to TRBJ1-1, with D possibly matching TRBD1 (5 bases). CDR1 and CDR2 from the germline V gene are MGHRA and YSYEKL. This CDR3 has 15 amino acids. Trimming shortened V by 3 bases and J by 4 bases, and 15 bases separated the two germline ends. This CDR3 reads CASSHGRERGTEAFF. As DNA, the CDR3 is TGCGCCAGCAGCCATGGGCGGGAGAGGGGCACTGAAGCTTTCTTT.

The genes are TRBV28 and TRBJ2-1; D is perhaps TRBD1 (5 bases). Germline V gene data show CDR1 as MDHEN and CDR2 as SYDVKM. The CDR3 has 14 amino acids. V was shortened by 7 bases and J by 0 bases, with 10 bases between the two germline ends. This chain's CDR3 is CASNRGNSYNEQFF. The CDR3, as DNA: TGTGCCAGCAATAGGGGTAACTCCTACAATGAGCAGTTCTTC. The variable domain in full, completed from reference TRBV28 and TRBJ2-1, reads DVKVTQSSRYLVKRTGEKVFLECVQDMDHENMFWYRQDPGLGLRLIYFSYDVKMKEKGDIPEGYSVSREKKERFSLILESASTNQTSMYLCASNRGNSYNEQFFGPGTRLTVL.

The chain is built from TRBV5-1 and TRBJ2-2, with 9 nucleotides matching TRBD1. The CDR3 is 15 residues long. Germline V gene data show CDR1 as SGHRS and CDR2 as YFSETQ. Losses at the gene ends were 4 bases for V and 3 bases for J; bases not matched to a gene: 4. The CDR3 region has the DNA TGCGCCAGCAGCACACAGGGGGCCGACACCGGGGAGCTGTTTTTT. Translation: CASSTQGADTGELFF.

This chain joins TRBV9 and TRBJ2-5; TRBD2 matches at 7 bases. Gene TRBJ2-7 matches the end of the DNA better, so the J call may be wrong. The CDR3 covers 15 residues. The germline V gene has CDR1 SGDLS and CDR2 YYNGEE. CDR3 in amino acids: CASSVQGGPSYEQYF. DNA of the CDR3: TGTGCCAGCAGCGTGCAGGGAGGGCCCTCCTACGAGCAGTACTTC.

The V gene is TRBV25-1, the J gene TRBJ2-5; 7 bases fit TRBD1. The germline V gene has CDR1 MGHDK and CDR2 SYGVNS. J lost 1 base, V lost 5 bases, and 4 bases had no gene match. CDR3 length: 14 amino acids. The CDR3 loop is CASSLRDSQETQYF. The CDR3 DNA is TGTGCCAGCAGTCTCCGGGACAGCCAAGAGACCCAGTACTTC.

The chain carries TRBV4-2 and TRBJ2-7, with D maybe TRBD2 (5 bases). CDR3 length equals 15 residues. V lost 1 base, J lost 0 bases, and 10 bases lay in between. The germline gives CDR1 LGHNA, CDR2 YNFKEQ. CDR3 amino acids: CASSQGTSSSYEQYF. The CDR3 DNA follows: TGTGCCAGCAGCCAAGGGACTTCCAGCTCCTACGAGCAGTACTTC.

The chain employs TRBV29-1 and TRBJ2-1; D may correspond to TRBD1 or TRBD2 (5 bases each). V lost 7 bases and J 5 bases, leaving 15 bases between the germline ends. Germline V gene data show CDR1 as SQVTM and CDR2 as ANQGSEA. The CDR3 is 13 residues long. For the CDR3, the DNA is TGCAGCGGCGACGGGGCAGGGAACAATGAGCAGTTCTTC. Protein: CSGDGAGNNEQFF.

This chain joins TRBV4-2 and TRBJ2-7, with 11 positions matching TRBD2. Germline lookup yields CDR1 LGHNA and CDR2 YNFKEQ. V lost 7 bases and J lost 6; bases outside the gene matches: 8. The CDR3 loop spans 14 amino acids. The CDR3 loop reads CASKGSGRAGEQYF. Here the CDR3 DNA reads TGTGCCAGCAAAGGTAGCGGGAGGGCGGGCGAGCAGTACTTC.

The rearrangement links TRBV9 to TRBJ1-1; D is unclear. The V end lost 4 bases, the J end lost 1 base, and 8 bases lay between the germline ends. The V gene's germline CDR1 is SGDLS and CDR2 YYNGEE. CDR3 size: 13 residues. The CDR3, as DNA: TGTGCCAGCAGCCCAAACAGGAACACTGAAGCTTTCTTT. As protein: CASSPNRNTEAFF.

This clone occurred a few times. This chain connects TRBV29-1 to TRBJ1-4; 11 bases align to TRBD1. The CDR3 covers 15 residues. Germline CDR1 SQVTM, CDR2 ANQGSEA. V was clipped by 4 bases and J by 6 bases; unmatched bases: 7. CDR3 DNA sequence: TGCAGCGTTGCGGGACAGGGGGGCGGGGATGAAAAACTGTTTTTT. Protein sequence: CSVAGQGGGDEKLFF.

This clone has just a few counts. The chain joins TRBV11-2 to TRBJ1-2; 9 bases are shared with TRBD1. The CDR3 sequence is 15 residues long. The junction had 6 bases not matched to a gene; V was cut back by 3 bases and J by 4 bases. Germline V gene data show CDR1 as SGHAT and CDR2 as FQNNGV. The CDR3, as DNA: TGTGCCAGCAGCTTCCTGGGACAGGGCATCTATGGCTACACCTTC. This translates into CASSFLGQGIYGYTF.

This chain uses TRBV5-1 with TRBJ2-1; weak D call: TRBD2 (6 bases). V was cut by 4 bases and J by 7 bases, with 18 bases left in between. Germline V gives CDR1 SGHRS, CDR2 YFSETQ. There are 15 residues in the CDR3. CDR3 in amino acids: CASSGGVSAGNEQFF. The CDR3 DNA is TGCGCCAGCAGCGGGGGAGTCAGCGCGGGGAATGAGCAGTTCTTC.